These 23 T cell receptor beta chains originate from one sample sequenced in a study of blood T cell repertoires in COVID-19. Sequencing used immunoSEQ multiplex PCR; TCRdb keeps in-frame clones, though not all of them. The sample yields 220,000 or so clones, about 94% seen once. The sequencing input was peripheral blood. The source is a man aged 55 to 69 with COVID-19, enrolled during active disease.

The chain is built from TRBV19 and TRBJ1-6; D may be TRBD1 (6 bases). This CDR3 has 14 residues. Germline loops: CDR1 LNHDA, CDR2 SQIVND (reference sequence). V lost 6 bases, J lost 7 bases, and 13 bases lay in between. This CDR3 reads CASRPTGINSPLHF. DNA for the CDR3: TGTGCCAGTAGACCGACAGGAATCAATTCACCCCTCCACTTT.

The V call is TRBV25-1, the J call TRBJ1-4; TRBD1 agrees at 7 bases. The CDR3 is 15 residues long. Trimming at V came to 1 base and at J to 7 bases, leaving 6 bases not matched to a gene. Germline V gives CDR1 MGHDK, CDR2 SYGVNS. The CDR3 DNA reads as TGTGCCAGCAGTGAATTGAACAGGGGAATTGAAAAACTGTTTTTT. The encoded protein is CASSELNRGIEKLFF.

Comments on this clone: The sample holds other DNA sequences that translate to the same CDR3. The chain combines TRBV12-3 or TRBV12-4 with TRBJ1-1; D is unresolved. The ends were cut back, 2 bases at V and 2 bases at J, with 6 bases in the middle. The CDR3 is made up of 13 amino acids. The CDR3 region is CASSLQENTEAFF. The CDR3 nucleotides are TGTGCCAGCAGTTTACAGGAAAACACTGAAGCTTTCTTT.

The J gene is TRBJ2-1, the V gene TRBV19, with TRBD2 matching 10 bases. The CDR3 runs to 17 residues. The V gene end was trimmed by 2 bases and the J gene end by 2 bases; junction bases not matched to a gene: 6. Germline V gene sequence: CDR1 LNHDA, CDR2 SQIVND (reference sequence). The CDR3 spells CASSIRLAGVTYNEQFF. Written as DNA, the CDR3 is TGTGCCAGTAGTATAAGGCTAGCGGGAGTTACCTACAATGAGCAGTTCTTC.

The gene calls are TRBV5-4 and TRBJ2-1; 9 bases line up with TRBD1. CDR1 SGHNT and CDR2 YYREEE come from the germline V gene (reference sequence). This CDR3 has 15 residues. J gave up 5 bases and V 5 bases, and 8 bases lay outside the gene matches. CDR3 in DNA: TGTGCCAGCAGGAGGACAGGGGAGGGAAACAATGAGCAGTTCTTC. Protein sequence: CASRRTGEGNNEQFF.

The CDR3 is CASSSKLAGPYNEQFF. The CDR3 DNA is TGTGCCAGCAGCTCGAAACTAGCGGGACCTTACAATGAGCAGTTCTTC. The chain is built from TRBV11-2 and TRBJ2-1; TRBD2 aligns across 10 bases. The CDR3 is 16 amino acids. The junction had 7 bases not matched to a gene; V was cut back by 4 bases and J by 4 bases. The germline V gene has CDR1 SGHAT and CDR2 FQNNGV.

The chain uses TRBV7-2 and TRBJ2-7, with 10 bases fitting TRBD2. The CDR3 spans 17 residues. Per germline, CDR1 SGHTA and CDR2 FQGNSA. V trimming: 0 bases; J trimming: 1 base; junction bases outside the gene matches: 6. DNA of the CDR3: TGTGCCAGCAGCTTAGCGGCTAGCGGGGGCCCTTCCTACGAGCAGTACTTC. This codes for CASSLAASGGPSYEQYF.

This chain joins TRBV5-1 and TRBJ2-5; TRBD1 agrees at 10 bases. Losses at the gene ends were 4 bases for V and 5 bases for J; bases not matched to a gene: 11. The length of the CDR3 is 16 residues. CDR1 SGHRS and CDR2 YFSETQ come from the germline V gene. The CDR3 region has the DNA TGCGCCAGCAGCGCGGCCCTGACAGGGGGCCGGGAGACCCAGTACTTC. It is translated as CASSAALTGGRETQYF.

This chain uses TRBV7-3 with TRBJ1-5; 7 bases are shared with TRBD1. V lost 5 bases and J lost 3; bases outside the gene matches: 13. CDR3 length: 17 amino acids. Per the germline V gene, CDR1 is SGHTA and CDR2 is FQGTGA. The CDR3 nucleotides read TGTGCCAGCAGCCCCTCCCAGACAGGGACCTACAATCAGCCCCAGCATTTT. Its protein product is CASSPSQTGTYNQPQHF.

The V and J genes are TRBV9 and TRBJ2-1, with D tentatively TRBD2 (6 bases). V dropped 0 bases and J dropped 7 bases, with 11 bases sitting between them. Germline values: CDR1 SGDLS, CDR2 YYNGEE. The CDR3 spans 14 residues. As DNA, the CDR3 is TGTGCCAGCAGCGTAGGTCCGACTAGTAATGAGCAGTTCTTC. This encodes CASSVGPTSNEQFF. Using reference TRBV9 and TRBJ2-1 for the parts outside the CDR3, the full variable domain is DSGVTQTPKHLITATGQRVTLRCSPRSGDLSVYWYQQSLDQGLQFLIQYYNGEERAKGNILERFSAQQFPDLHSELNLSSLELGDSALYFCASSVGPTSNEQFFGPGTRLTVL.

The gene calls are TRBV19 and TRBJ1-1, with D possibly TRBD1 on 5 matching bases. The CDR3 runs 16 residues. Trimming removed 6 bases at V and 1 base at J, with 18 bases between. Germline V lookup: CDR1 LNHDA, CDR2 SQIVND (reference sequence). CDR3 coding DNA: TGTGCCAGTAGATCATACCCATCTCAGGGGAACACTGAAGCTTTCTTT. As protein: CASRSYPSQGNTEAFF. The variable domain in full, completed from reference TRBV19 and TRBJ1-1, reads DGGITQSPKYLFRKEGQNVTLSCEQNLNHDAMYWYRQDPGQGLRLIYYSQIVNDFQKGDIAEGYSVSREKKESFPLTVTSAQKNPTAFYLCASRSYPSQGNTEAFFGQGTRLTVV.

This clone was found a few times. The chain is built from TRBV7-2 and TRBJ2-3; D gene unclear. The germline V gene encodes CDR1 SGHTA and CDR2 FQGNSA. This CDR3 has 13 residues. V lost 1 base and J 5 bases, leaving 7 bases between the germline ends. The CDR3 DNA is TGTGCCAGCAGCTTAGGACTGGGAGATACGCAGTATTTT. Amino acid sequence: CASSLGLGDTQYF.

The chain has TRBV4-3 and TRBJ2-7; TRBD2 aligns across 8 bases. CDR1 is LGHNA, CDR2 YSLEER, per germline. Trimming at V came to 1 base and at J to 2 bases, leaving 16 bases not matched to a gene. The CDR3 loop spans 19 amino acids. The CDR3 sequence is CASSQGAVGGRSTPYEQYF. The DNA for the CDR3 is TGCGCCAGCAGCCAAGGGGCGGTTGGCGGGAGGTCGACCCCCTACGAGCAGTACTTC.

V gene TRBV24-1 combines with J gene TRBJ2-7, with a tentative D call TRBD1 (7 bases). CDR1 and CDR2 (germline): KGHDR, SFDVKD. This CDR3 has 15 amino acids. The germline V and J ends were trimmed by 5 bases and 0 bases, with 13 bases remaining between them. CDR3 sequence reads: CATSAAGGSSYEQYF. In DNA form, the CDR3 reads TGTGCCACCAGTGCTGCAGGGGGGAGCTCCTACGAGCAGTACTTC.

The CDR3 region is CASSVVAGGPYNEQFF. The CDR3 DNA is TGTGCCAGCAGCGTAGTAGCGGGCGGGCCCTACAATGAGCAGTTCTTC. The rearrangement uses TRBV9 and TRBJ2-1; 7 bases match TRBD2. The CDR3 contains 16 residues. V dropped 0 bases and J dropped 2; count of bases not matched to a gene: 5. CDR1 SGDLS and CDR2 YYNGEE come from the germline V gene.

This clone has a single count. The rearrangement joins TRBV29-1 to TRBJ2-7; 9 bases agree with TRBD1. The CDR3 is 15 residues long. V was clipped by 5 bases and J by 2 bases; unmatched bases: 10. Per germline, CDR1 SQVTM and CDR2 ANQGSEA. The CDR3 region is CSVTTGTGFPYEQYF. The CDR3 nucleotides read TGCAGCGTTACGACCGGGACAGGGTTCCCCTACGAGCAGTACTTC.

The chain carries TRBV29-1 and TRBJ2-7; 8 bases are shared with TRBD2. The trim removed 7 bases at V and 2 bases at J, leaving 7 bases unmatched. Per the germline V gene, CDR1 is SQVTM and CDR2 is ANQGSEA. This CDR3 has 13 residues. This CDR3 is CSARSGSAYEQYF. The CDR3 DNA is TGCAGCGCTAGAAGCGGGAGTGCCTACGAGCAGTACTTC.

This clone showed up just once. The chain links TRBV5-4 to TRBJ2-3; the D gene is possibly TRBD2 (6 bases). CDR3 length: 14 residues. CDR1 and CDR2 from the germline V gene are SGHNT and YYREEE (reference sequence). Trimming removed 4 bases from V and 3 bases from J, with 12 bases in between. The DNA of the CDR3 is TGTGCCAGCAGCCTCGGGACTTATACAGATACGCAGTATTTT. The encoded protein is CASSLGTYTDTQYF.

CDR3 in amino acids: CASSPTGGDTEAFF. DNA for the CDR3: TGTGCCAGCTCACCGACAGGGGGTGACACTGAAGCTTTCTTT. The chain employs TRBV18 and TRBJ1-1; 9 bases agree with TRBD1. Trimming took 3 bases from V and 3 from J; bases not matched to a gene: 2. CDR1 and CDR2 from the germline V gene are KGHSH and LQKENI. The CDR3 sequence is 14 residues long.

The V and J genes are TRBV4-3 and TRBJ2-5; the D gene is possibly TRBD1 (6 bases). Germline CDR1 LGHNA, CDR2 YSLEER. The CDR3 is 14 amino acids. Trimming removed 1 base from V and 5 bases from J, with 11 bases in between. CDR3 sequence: CASSQAQGWETQYF. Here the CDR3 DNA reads TGCGCCAGCAGCCAAGCACAGGGCTGGGAGACCCAGTACTTC.

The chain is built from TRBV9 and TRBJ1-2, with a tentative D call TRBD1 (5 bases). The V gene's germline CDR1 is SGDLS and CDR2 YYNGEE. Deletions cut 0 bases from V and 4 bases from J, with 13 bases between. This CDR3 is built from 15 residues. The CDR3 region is CASSVEAGPFYGYTF. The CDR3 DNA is TGTGCCAGCAGCGTAGAGGCAGGGCCCTTCTATGGCTACACCTTC.

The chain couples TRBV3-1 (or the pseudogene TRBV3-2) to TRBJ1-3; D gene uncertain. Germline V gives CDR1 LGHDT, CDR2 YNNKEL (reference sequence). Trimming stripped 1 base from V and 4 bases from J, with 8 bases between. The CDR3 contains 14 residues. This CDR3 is CASSQGGGGNTIYF. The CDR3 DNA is TGTGCCAGCAGCCAAGGGGGAGGCGGAAACACCATATATTTT.

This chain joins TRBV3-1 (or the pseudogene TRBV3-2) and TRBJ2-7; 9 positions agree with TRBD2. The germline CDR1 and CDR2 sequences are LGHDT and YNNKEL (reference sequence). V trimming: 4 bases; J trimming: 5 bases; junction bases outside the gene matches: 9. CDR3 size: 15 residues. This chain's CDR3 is CASSLAGVRGNEQYF. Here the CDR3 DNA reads TGTGCCAGCAGCCTAGCGGGAGTTAGGGGTAACGAGCAGTACTTC.